This TCR beta chain was found in a study of blood T cell repertoires in COVID-19 (dated by TCRdb to the early 2020s). Context from the whole study: Samples from collaborators originated in the United States, Italy and Spain and spanned both the acute and convalescent phases of COVID-19. The material from the prospective study consisted of cDNA or gDNA derived from T cells, B-cell-depleted T cells, or PBMCs. Deeply sampled blood TCRbeta repertoires from subjects exposed to, actively infected with, or recovered from COVID-19 were included in the dataset. The repertoires were made available in a free public database intended to serve as a resource for research on the immune response to SARS-CoV-2. The samples were drawn from two sources: the first 160 participants of the ongoing ImmuneRACE study, and 1,254 subjects contributed by 6 global collaborators. The sample metadata nearly always contained a de-identified subject ID, COVID-19 status, age in years and sex. Where available, HLA class I and class II types were taken from metadata supplied by the sample provider and were not determined by assay-based typing.

The immunoSEQ Assay, a bias-controlled multiplex PCR, was used to amplify TCRbeta CDR3 regions from genomic DNA. In the original analysis: The number of nucleated cells in each sample was estimated from the amplification of reference gene primers within the assay. To quantify the absolute abundance of each unique TCRbeta CDR3 rearrangement, sequence reads were collapsed and filtered. Productive Simpson clonality was computed per sample as the square root of Simpson's diversity index over productive rearrangements. The table comes from immuneACCESS by way of TCRdb, which keeps in-frame sequences with V and J called. Part of the clones is missing from these tables; in studies checked, under half for an unresolved V gene and the rest for unknown reasons. Clone size and V and J calls were adopted from that table, with D and trimming inferred from the DNA. For this sample the table gives under 45,000 clones, of which about nine tenths were detected only once. 7% to 9% of the sample comes from the top ten.

Each collaborating institution followed its own protocols to collect whole blood in K2EDTA tubes. For TCRbeta analysis, collaborator samples were shipped as frozen whole blood, as isolated PBMCs, or as DNA extracted from either sample type. General findings and caveats noted by the study authors: The amount of clinical and demographic metadata varied by source and participant and was provided uncurated.

The CDR3 spans 17 residues, from the cysteine through the phenylalanine. The CDR3 DNA has 51 bases and is translated from base 1. The CDR1 and CDR2 encoded by the germline V gene are SGHVS and FNYEAQ. V is reduced by 5 bases and J by 4 bases, leaving a spacing of 23 bases between them. This clone was recorded only once. Its antigen is currently not known. Per-nucleotide qualities are absent, and no much larger clonotype sits a single base away. The chain is made from TRBV7-6 and TRBJ2-5; the D gene is possibly TRBD1, with 5 bases matching. The specimen was peripheral blood. The TCR sequence derives from a man between 60 and 70 years old with active COVID-19. The CDR3 is CASSPSLDVVRGETQYF. The nucleotide sequence reads TGTGCCAGCAGCCCCTCCCTCGACGTGGTAAGGGGAGAGACCCAGTACTTC.